The present T cell receptor (beta chain) was sequenced within a study of blood T cell repertoires in COVID-19. Study-level information: Samples representing acute and convalescent COVID-19 were sourced from the United States, Italy and Spain. Nucleic acid was either cDNA or gDNA, and it came from T cells, B-cell-depleted T cells, or PBMCs.

Original processing notes: The authors estimated nucleated cell counts from reference gene primer amplification. The protocol was immunoSEQ multiplex PCR, while the TCRdb copy is restricted to in-frame clones and leaves out a portion. V and J calls and clone size are copied from that table; D and trimming were computed from the DNA. The sample shows about 30,000 clones, about 90% of them seen only once. The V end was cut by 2 bases, the J end by 4 bases, with 24 bases between. The CDR3 spans 18 residues. The germline V gene has CDR1 GTSNPN and CDR2 SVGIG (reference sequence). Sequenced input: peripheral blood. This chain joins TRBV30 and TRBJ1-3; D remains ambiguous. This receptor was taken from a human donor with active COVID-19. The donor label of this sample is uncertain. CDR3 bases: TGTGCCTGGAGTAAACCACCGGGAATTCTATTTGCGGGAAACACCATATATTTT. Its protein product is CAWSKPPGILFAGNTIYF.